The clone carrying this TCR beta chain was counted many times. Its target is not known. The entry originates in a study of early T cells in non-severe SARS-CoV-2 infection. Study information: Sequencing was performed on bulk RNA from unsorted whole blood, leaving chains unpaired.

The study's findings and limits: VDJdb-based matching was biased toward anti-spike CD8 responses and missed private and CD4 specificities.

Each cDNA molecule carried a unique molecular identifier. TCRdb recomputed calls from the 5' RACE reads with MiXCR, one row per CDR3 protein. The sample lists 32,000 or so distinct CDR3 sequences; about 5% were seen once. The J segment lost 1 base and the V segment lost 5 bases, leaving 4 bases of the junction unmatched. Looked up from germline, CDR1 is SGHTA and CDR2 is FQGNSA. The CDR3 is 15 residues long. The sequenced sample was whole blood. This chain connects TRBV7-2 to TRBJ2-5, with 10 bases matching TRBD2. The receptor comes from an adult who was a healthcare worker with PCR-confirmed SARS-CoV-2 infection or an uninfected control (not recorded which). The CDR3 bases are TGTGCCAGCAGCCTTAGCGGGGGGTTCCAAGAGACCCAGTACTTC. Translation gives CASSLSGGFQETQYF.